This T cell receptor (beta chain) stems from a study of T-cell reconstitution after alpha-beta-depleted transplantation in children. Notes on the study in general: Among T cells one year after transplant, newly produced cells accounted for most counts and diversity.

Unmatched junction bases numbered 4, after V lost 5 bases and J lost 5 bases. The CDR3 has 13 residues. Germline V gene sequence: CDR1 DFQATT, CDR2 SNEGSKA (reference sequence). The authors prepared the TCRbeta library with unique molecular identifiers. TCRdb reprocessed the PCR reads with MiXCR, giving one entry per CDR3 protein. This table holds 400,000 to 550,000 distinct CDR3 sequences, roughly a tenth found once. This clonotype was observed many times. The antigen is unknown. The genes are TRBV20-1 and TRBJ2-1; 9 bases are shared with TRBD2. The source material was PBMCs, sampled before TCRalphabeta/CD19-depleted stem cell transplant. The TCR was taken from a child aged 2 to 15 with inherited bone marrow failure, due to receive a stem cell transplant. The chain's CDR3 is CSAEREVNNEQFF. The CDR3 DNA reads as TGCAGTGCTGAGCGGGAGGTTAACAATGAGCAGTTCTTC.